This is a list of T cell receptor beta chains from one sample in a study of T cells in Graves' hyperthyroidism and ophthalmopathy. TCRdb passed the multiplex PCR reads through MiXCR, listing each CDR3 protein once. Among 450,000 to 700,000 distinct CDR3 sequences listed, about half were seen once. The sample was peripheral blood or thyroid tissue (not recorded which). The receptors originated from an adult woman with Graves' disease, either hyperthyroidism or ophthalmopathy (not recorded which). CDR3s include the opening cysteine and the closing phenylalanine or tryptophan. Each record gives: V gene, D gene, J gene, clone size, CDR3 protein, CDR3 DNA. The D gene is left open where the match is weak. Clone size is stated in some rows and not others, as once, few, many or a class when expanded.

TRBV7-8,TRBD2,TRBJ2-6,many,CASSKKRDSWANVLTF,TGTGCCAGCAGCAAAAAGCGGGACTCCTGGGCCAACGTCCTGACTTTC
TRBV4-2,-,TRBJ1-1,many,CASSQDPTGSNTEAFF,TGTGCCAGCAGCCAAGATCCCACAGGGTCGAACACTGAAGCTTTCTTT
TRBV7-9,TRBD1,TRBJ1-4,-,CASSSRTGGGEELFF,TGCGCCAGCAGCTCCCGGACAGGGGGCGGAGAGGAACTGTTTTTT
TRBV2,-,TRBJ2-6,once,CASRAGRTGANVLTF,TGTGCCAGCAGAGCCGGACGGACTGGGGCCAACGTCCTGACTTTC
TRBV7-2,TRBD1,TRBJ1-4,many,CACGDSATNEKLFF,TGTGCCTGCGGGGACAGCGCAACTAATGAAAAACTGTTTTTT
TRBV5-1,-,TRBJ1-4,-,CASSFTDRGGREKLFF,TGCGCCAGCAGCTTTACGGATCGCGGAGGCCGGGAAAAACTGTTTTTT
TRBV2,-,TRBJ1-5,-,CASSTGRGSNQPQHF,TGTGCCAGCAGTACAGGACGGGGTAGCAATCAACCCCAGCATTTT
TRBV6-1,-,TRBJ1-1,-,CASSYSEVRTTFF,TGTGCCAGCAGTTACTCCGAGGTCAGGACCACTTTCTTT
TRBV11-2,-,TRBJ1-6,-,CASSLQPTPLHF,TGTGCCAGCAGCTTACAACCGACACCCCTCCACTTT
TRBV7-2,-,TRBJ1-2,-,CASSPIVGRGATGYTF,TGTGCCAGCAGCCCCATCGTTGGGAGGGGCGCGACTGGCTACACCTTC
TRBV2,TRBD2,TRBJ2-3,-,CASSVGGGTSGTDTQYF,TGTGCCAGCAGTGTAGGTGGAGGGACTAGCGGGACAGATACGCAGTATTTT
TRBV5-1,-,TRBJ1-4,many,CASSSGTSNEKLFF,TGCGCCAGCAGCTCCGGGACTTCTAATGAAAAACTGTTTTTT
TRBV6-2/TRBV6-3,TRBD1,TRBJ1-5,many,CASGIDRVNQPQHF,TGTGCCAGCGGAATCGACAGGGTGAATCAGCCCCAGCATTTT
TRBV15,TRBD2,TRBJ2-6,many,CATDSGTSGANVLTF,TGTGCCACCGATAGCGGGACCTCTGGGGCCAACGTCCTGACTTTC